These 5 T cell receptor beta chains originate from one sample sequenced in a study of blood T cells in healthy people across ages. The authors ran a second PCR of about 6 to 12 cycles using a sample-barcoded 5' primer and a J-beta primer mix. TCRdb analysed the 5' RACE reads with MiXCR anew, one entry per CDR3 protein. The table shows around 990,000 distinct CDR3 sequences, with 35% to 45% occurring only once. Sequencing was performed on blood. The receptors here all came from a man aged 18-30 years in good health.

In regard to this clonotype: A read error may produce the germline difference seen at one junction end. The rearrangement links TRBV4-1 to TRBJ1-2; D unresolved. Germline V gives CDR1 MGHRA, CDR2 YSYEKL. The CDR3 has 13 amino acids. CDR3 in DNA: TGCGCCGGCAGCCAAGTGGTCGGCTATGGCTACACCTTC. Its translation: CAGSQVVGYGYTF.

This sequence joins TRBV28 and TRBJ2-1; 11 bases match TRBD1. V gave up 5 bases and J gave up 8 bases; unmatched junction bases: 8. CDR3 length: 15 amino acids. Germline CDR1 and CDR2: MDHEN and SYDVKM. The CDR3 loop is CASSIPGTGGYEQFF. CDR3 DNA: TGTGCCAGCAGTATTCCCGGGACAGGGGGGTATGAGCAGTTCTTC.

The CDR3 protein is CASSERTVAYGYTF. The DNA of the CDR3 is TGTGCCAGCAGTGAAAGGACGGTCGCCTATGGCTACACCTTC. The chain joins TRBV6-1 to TRBJ1-2; D is uncertain. Germline lookup yields CDR1 MNHNS and CDR2 SASEGT. V was shortened by 2 bases and J by 4 bases, with 11 bases between the two germline ends. The CDR3 has 14 residues.

The rearrangement links TRBV12-3 or TRBV12-4 to TRBJ1-1; tentative D call: TRBD1 (5 bases). This CDR3 has 13 amino acids. V was cut by 6 bases and J by 7 bases, with 15 bases left in between. CDR3 in amino acids: CASRKQDVDEAFF. The CDR3 nucleotides read TGTGCCAGCAGGAAACAGGATGTGGATGAAGCTTTCTTT.

The V call is TRBV18, the J call TRBJ1-5, with 7 bases lining up with TRBD1. V lost 2 bases and J lost 0; bases outside the gene matches: 10. The CDR3 loop spans 18 amino acids. Germline CDR1 and CDR2: KGHSH and LQKENI. DNA for the CDR3: TGTGCCAGCTCACCAGTTGGCAGGGGGGTCGGTAGCAATCAGCCCCAGCATTTT. It specifies CASSPVGRGVGSNQPQHF.